Listed here is a single TCR beta chain. The antigen is undetermined. These data come from a study of chemoradiotherapy in HPV16-positive cancers. Study details: Candidate HPV-specific T-cell clones and common TCR motifs came from functional assays in a couple of HPV16-positive patients. Whole-study results and caveats: In HPV16-positive patients, HPV-responsive T-cell expansion tracked better recurrence-free survival. Candidate HPV-specific clones and E7-related TCR motifs grew in tumor during treatment.

The data were produced by immunoSEQ multiplex PCR, yet TCRdb's version contains in-frame clones alone and is incomplete. The sample carries approximately 8,100 clones, around nine tenths recorded once. The V gene lost 9 bases and the J gene lost 0 bases, with 11 bases spanning the gap. The CDR3 totals 13 residues. The germline gives CDR1 LNHDA, CDR2 SQIVND (reference sequence). Repertoires were sampled repeatedly during chemoradiotherapy. The TCR was taken from a human donor with HPV-associated anogenital cancer. The source was blood, collected from a patient who underwent chemoradiotherapy. The J gene is TRBJ1-1, the V gene TRBV19; maybe TRBD1 (5 bases). CDR3 in amino acids: CASSGHVNTEAFF. The CDR3 DNA reads as TGTGCCAGCTCCGGACATGTGAACACTGAAGCTTTCTTT.